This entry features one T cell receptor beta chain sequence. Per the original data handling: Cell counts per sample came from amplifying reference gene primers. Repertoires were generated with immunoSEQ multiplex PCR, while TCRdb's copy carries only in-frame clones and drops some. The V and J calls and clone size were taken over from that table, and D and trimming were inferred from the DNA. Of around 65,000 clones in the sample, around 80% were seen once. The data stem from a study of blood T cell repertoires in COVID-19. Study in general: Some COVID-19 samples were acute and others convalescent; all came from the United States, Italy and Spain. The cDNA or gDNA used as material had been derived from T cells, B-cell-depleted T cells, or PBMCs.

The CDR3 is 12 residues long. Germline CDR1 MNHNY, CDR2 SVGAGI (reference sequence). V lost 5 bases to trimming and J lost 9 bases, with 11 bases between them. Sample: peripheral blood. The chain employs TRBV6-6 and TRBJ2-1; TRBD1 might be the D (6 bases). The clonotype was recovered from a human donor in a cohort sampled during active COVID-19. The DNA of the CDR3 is TGTGCCAGCAGTAACAGGGAGACTGAGCAGTTCTTC. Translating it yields CASSNRETEQFF.